The clone carrying this T cell receptor (beta chain) has at least ten counts. The data are from a study of T cells in Graves' hyperthyroidism and ophthalmopathy. V shed 1 base, J shed 6 bases, and the junction held 7 bases outside the gene matches. This CDR3 comprises 16 residues. Germline V gene data show CDR1 as LNHDA and CDR2 as SQIVND (reference sequence). TCR beta CDR3 regions were amplified from RNA. Using the HTBI primer set, a first-round RT-PCR was run on the TCR CDR3. TCRdb used MiXCR to reprocess the multiplex PCR reads, holding one entry per CDR3 protein. The sample carries a few hundred thousand distinct CDR3 sequences, approximately 14% recorded once.

The chain has TRBV19 and TRBJ2-1; 9 positions agree with TRBD2. The receptor was isolated from a woman in her 40s with Graves' ophthalmopathy. The sample taken for sequencing was blood. The CDR3 region is CASSIVAGEGVNEQFF. Written as DNA, the CDR3 is TGTGCCAGTAGTATAGTAGCGGGAGAGGGAGTCAATGAGCAGTTCTTC.